This entry describes one T cell receptor beta chain. Its antigen is still unknown. The source of the sample is a study of cytomegalovirus exposure and HLA in healthy donors. Some clones are missing from TCRdb's copy, which holds only in-frame ones; the method was immunoSEQ multiplex PCR. The sample includes roughly 50,000 clones, around 90% of them seen just once. The donors were part of the validation cohort of fewer than 150 subjects. That cohort was separate from the first cohort, which comprised some 670 subjects. Study observations and caveats: According to reports, the classifier identified cytomegalovirus status with high specificity and sensitivity.

Material for sequencing was PBMCs. This receptor was identified in a young man in good health and CMV-seronegative.

Here the CDR3 DNA reads TGTGCCAGCAGCCCAGGGACTAGCGGCGATACGCAGTATTTT. Amino acids: CASSPGTSGDTQYF. This chain joins TRBV7-3 and TRBJ2-3, with 11 bases fitting TRBD2. Germline assignment: CDR1 SGHTA and CDR2 FQGTGA. The J segment lost 6 bases and the V segment lost 5 bases, leaving 4 bases of the junction unmatched. This CDR3 has 14 residues.